Below are 22 T cell receptor beta chains sequenced from a single sample in a study of OX40 agonist ivuxolimab in advanced cancers. Clones were sequenced by immunoSEQ multiplex PCR, and TCRdb holds only the in-frame ones, with some missing. The data contain about 67,000 clones, 70% to 90% of them singletons. Sequencing was performed on CD4+ or CD8+ T cells sorted from blood, taken in a trial of the OX40 agonist ivuxolimab. The receptors stem from an adult with an advanced solid tumor such as melanoma, head and neck, liver or kidney cancer.

The chain carries TRBV5-6 and TRBJ1-4; D might be TRBD1 (5 bases). This CDR3 contains 15 residues. CDR1 SGHDT and CDR2 YYEEEE come from the germline V gene. V was shortened by 4 bases and J by 4 bases, with 14 bases between the two germline ends. The CDR3 loop is CASSPYRTRNEKLFF. In nucleotides, the CDR3 is TGTGCCAGCAGCCCATACAGGACTCGTAATGAAAAACTGTTTTTT.

The rearrangement uses TRBV5-5 and TRBJ1-5, with 7 bases that match TRBD1. The CDR3 contains 15 residues. Germline lookup yields CDR1 SGHKS and CDR2 YYEKEE (reference sequence). V dropped 4 bases and J dropped 2; count of bases not matched to a gene: 6. CDR3 sequence: CASSARQGGNQPQHF. The CDR3 bases are TGTGCCAGCAGCGCCCGACAGGGTGGCAATCAGCCCCAGCATTTT. Supplemented by reference TRBV5-5 and TRBJ1-5, the full variable domain reads DAGVTQSPTHLIKTRGQQVTLRCSPISGHKSVSWYQQVLGQGPQFIFQYYEKEERGRGNFPDRFSARQFPNYSSELNVNALLLGDSALYLCASSARQGGNQPQHFGDGTRLSIL.

The chain is built from TRBV28 and TRBJ1-5; 9 bases match TRBD1. Germline CDR1 MDHEN, CDR2 SYDVKM. The CDR3 consists of 15 residues. The ends lost 5 bases at V and 2 bases at J; junction bases unmatched: 4. CDR3 sequence: CASSDNRGRNQPQHF. In nucleotides, the CDR3 is TGTGCCAGCAGTGACAACAGGGGGCGCAATCAGCCCCAGCATTTT.

The rearrangement links TRBV11-2 to TRBJ2-5; TRBD2 is a possible D gene (5 bases). Germline V gene data show CDR1 as SGHAT and CDR2 as FQNNGV. The V end lost 4 bases, the J end lost 3 bases, and 15 bases lay between the germline ends. The CDR3 has 15 amino acids. The CDR3 loop reads CASSYAGLREETQYF. The CDR3 DNA is TGTGCCAGCAGCTATGCGGGCCTCCGGGAAGAGACCCAGTACTTC. Supplemented by reference TRBV11-2 and TRBJ2-5, the full variable domain reads EAGVAQSPRYKIIEKRQSVAFWCNPISGHATLYWYQQILGQGPKLLIQFQNNGVVDDSQLPKDRFSAERLKGVDSTLKIQPAKLEDSAVYLCASSYAGLREETQYFGPGTRLLVL.

This clone was detected only once. The chain carries TRBV7-9 and TRBJ2-7; D tentatively reads TRBD1 or TRBD2 (6 bases each). The CDR3 is 15 residues long. V gave up 5 bases and J gave up 3 bases, with 17 bases separating them. Looked up from germline, CDR1 is SEHNR and CDR2 is FQNEAQ (reference sequence). The CDR3 spells CASSPKSGASYEQYF. The DNA of the CDR3 is TGTGCCAGCAGCCCAAAATCGGGGGCTAGCTACGAGCAGTACTTC.

This clone was observed a handful of times. The rearrangement joins TRBV11-2 to TRBJ2-7; 9 bases agree with TRBD1. Germline trimming cut 1 base from V and 3 bases from J; bases unmatched to any gene: 7. Germline CDR1 reads SGHAT; CDR2 reads FQNNGV. The CDR3 sequence is 16 residues long. Here the CDR3 reads CASSLGSPGQGYEQYF. The CDR3, as DNA: TGTGCCAGCAGCTTAGGGTCCCCGGGACAGGGCTACGAGCAGTACTTC.

The chain links TRBV29-1 to TRBJ1-4; no firm D call. Germline V gives CDR1 SQVTM, CDR2 ANQGSEA. With 1 base removed from V and 7 bases from J, the gap between germline ends came to 7 bases. CDR3 length equals 12 residues. The CDR3 spells CSVEAAGEKLFF. The DNA for the CDR3 is TGCAGCGTTGAAGCGGCCGGTGAAAAACTGTTTTTT.

This chain joins TRBV4-1 and TRBJ2-5, with 7 bases fitting TRBD1. Losses at the gene ends were 1 base for V and 4 bases for J; bases not matched to a gene: 9. CDR1 is MGHRA, CDR2 YSYEKL, per germline. This CDR3 has 16 amino acids. Here the CDR3 DNA reads TGCGCCAGCAGCCAAGCACGGACAGGATCAAGAGAGACCCAGTACTTC. Translation gives CASSQARTGSRETQYF.

This chain joins TRBV2 and TRBJ2-2; 8 bases are a match to TRBD1. CDR3 length: 15 residues. Trimming at V came to 4 bases and at J to 7 bases, leaving 8 bases not matched to a gene. Per the germline V gene, CDR1 is SNHLY and CDR2 is FYNNEI. In DNA form, the CDR3 reads TGTGCCAGCAGTGGAGTCAGGGGGCAGATCGGGGAGCTGTTTTTT. Its translation is CASSGVRGQIGELFF.

This clone turned up a few times. V and J are TRBV4-3 and TRBJ2-5; 8 bases match TRBD1. The V and J ends lost 5 bases and 5 bases, in that order; junction bases with no gene match: 10. Germline V gives CDR1 LGHNA, CDR2 YSLEER. The CDR3 runs to 15 residues. CDR3 amino acids: CASSSSQGAGETQYF. The CDR3 DNA is TGCGCCAGCAGCAGCTCTCAGGGGGCCGGGGAGACCCAGTACTTC.

This chain connects TRBV19 to TRBJ1-5, with 9 bases lining up with TRBD1. Germline V gene data show CDR1 as LNHDA and CDR2 as SQIVND (reference sequence). J gave up 2 bases and V 6 bases, and 8 bases lay outside the gene matches. The CDR3 totals 16 residues. DNA of the CDR3: TGTGCCAGTAGGAACCAGGGACAGGGAGGCAATCAGCCCCAGCATTTT. This translates into CASRNQGQGGNQPQHF.

The rearrangement joins TRBV5-1 to TRBJ1-3; D gene ambiguous. The germline V gene encodes CDR1 SGHRS and CDR2 YFSETQ. The CDR3 totals 16 residues. The V end was cut by 0 bases, the J end by 3 bases, with 13 bases between. The CDR3 sequence is CASSLVVQRYGNTIYF. The DNA of the CDR3 is TGCGCCAGCAGCTTGGTGGTACAGAGATATGGAAACACCATATATTTT.

The chain links TRBV7-2 to TRBJ1-1, with TRBD1 matching 7 bases. The J segment lost 10 bases and the V segment lost 4 bases, leaving 9 bases of the junction unmatched. Germline V gene data show CDR1 as SGHTA and CDR2 as FQGNSA. The CDR3 consists of 13 residues. The DNA of the CDR3 is TGTGCCAGCAGCTCCCCCCAGGGGGTTGGAGCTTTCTTT. Translated, it gives CASSSPQGVGAFF.

The V call is TRBV5-5, the J call TRBJ2-3; D is possibly TRBD1 (6 bases). The CDR3 consists of 15 residues. V was trimmed by 4 bases and J by 4 bases, leaving 16 bases between them. Per the germline V gene, CDR1 is SGHKS and CDR2 is YYEKEE (reference sequence). This CDR3 is CASSPFVGAADTQYF. CDR3 nucleotides: TGTGCCAGCAGCCCCTTCGTGGGGGCTGCAGATACGCAGTATTTT.

The chain combines TRBV19 with TRBJ1-5, with D perhaps TRBD1 (6 bases). This CDR3 spans 16 amino acids. With 6 bases removed from V and 1 base from J, the gap between germline ends came to 16 bases. CDR1 and CDR2 from the germline V gene are LNHDA and SQIVND (reference sequence). The DNA of the CDR3 is TGTGCCAGTAGCCAACAGGGTGGGTTGAGCAATCAGCCCCAGCATTTT. As protein: CASSQQGGLSNQPQHF.

This rearrangement joins TRBV7-2 to TRBJ2-3, with TRBD2 identical over 10 bases. Trimming took 6 bases from V and 6 from J; bases not matched to a gene: 6. The CDR3 has 14 amino acids. The germline CDR1 and CDR2 sequences are SGHTA and FQGNSA. The CDR3 region has the DNA TGTGCCAGCAGACTCAGCGGGGGGGTGGATACGCAGTATTTT. This gives the protein CASRLSGGVDTQYF. The whole variable domain, filled in from reference TRBV7-2 and TRBJ2-3, reads GAGVSQSPSNKVTEKGKDVELRCDPISGHTALYWYRQSLGQGLEFLIYFQGNSAPDKSGLPSDRFSAERTGGSVSTLTIQRTQQEDSAVYLCASRLSGGVDTQYFGPGTRLTVL.

The chain has TRBV19 and TRBJ2-1; D gene ambiguous. The CDR3 spans 16 residues. The V gene lost 8 bases and the J gene lost 4 bases, with 21 bases spanning the gap. CDR1 is LNHDA, CDR2 SQIVND, per germline (reference sequence). The CDR3 is CASGAALVMGYNEQFF. As DNA, the CDR3 is TGTGCCAGTGGAGCCGCATTGGTGATGGGGTACAATGAGCAGTTCTTC.

The V and J genes are TRBV6-5 and TRBJ2-5; 9 bases agree with TRBD2. Germline trimming cut 4 bases from V and 4 bases from J; bases unmatched to any gene: 7. There are 15 residues in the CDR3. Germline-derived CDR1 and CDR2 are MNHEY and SVGAGI. CDR3 in amino acids: CASSSGLAMRETQYF. CDR3 DNA sequence: TGTGCCAGCAGTTCAGGACTAGCGATGAGAGAGACCCAGTACTTC.

This clone was seen more than once but under ten times. This rearrangement joins TRBV5-4 to TRBJ2-5; D not resolved. The V gene lost 4 bases and the J gene lost 2 bases, with 12 bases spanning the gap. This CDR3 has 14 amino acids. Germline lookup yields CDR1 SGHNT and CDR2 YYREEE (reference sequence). CDR3 nucleotides: TGTGCCAGCAGCCAGCTGACAACTCAAGAGACCCAGTACTTC. Translating gives CASSQLTTQETQYF. The variable domain in full, with the rest retrieved from reference TRBV5-4 and TRBJ2-5, is ETGVTQSPTHLIKTRGQQVTLRCSSQSGHNTVSWYQQALGQGPQFIFQYYREEENGRGNFPPRFSGLQFPNYSSELNVNALELDDSALYLCASSQLTTQETQYFGPGTRLLVL.

This clone was seen a handful of times. The chain couples TRBV9 to TRBJ1-1, with D unclear. The V end was cut by 4 bases, the J end by 7 bases, with 17 bases between. Germline CDR1 reads SGDLS; CDR2 reads YYNGEE. This CDR3 region has 14 residues. CDR3 residues: CASSPGPDAGEAFF. The CDR3 DNA follows: TGTGCCAGCAGCCCGGGCCCCGATGCGGGTGAAGCTTTCTTT.

The chain employs TRBV18 and TRBJ2-5; D possibly corresponds to TRBD2 (5 bases). V shed 3 bases and J shed 11 bases, with 16 bases lying between them. CDR3 length equals 13 residues. Germline V gene sequence: CDR1 KGHSH, CDR2 LQKENI. The CDR3 coding sequence is TGTGCCAGCTCACCCCTCGGAGAGTGGGAGCAGTACTTC. Translation: CASSPLGEWEQYF.

This sequence joins TRBV15 and TRBJ1-4, with TRBD1 matching 7 bases. The germline gives CDR1 LNHNV, CDR2 YYDKDF (reference sequence). The CDR3 runs to 16 residues. J gave up 0 bases and V 5 bases, and 6 bases lay outside the gene matches. The CDR3 spells CATSYGQVATNEKLFF. The CDR3 nucleotides are TGTGCCACCAGCTACGGACAGGTTGCAACTAATGAAAAACTGTTTTTT. Together with reference TRBV15 and TRBJ1-4, the CDR3 gives the full variable domain: DAMVIQNPRYQVTQFGKPVTLSCSQTLNHNVMYWYQQKSSQAPKLLFHYYDKDFNNEADTPDNFQSRRPNTSFCFLDIRSPGLGDTAMYLCATSYGQVATNEKLFFGSGTQLSVL.